Following are 4 T cell receptor beta chains from one sample sequenced in a study of blood T cell repertoires in COVID-19 (TCRdb year 2020). The library came from the immunoSEQ multiplex PCR assay. The table comes from immuneACCESS by way of TCRdb, which keeps in-frame sequences with V and J called. Part of the clones is missing from these tables; in studies checked, under half for an unresolved V gene and the rest for unknown reasons. The sample yields roughly 170,000 clones; more than 75% were counted once. The top ten hold under 6.5% of the sample. The sample taken for sequencing was peripheral blood. These receptors all stem from a woman aged 45-60 years with COVID-19, enrolled during active disease.

This rearrangement joins TRBV9 to TRBJ1-2; tentative D call: TRBD1 (6 bases). The CDR3 is made up of 12 amino acids. V lost 6 bases and J lost 4, with 10 bases in between. Germline V gene lookup returns CDR1 SGDLS and CDR2 YYNGEE. CDR3 residues: CASKGDGYGYTF. Here the CDR3 DNA reads TGTGCCAGCAAGGGGGATGGCTATGGCTACACCTTC.

The V call is TRBV7-2, the J call TRBJ1-2, with a tentative D call TRBD1 (6 bases). The germline V and J ends were trimmed by 0 bases and 8 bases, with 16 bases remaining between them. This CDR3 has 15 amino acids. Germline values: CDR1 SGHTA, CDR2 FQGNSA. The CDR3 DNA reads TGTGCCAGCAGCTTAGCTGCGGGGGCGCTAATAGGCTACACCTTC. Translating it yields CASSLAAGALIGYTF.

This clone was counted once. The rearrangement uses TRBV18 and TRBJ1-5, with a possible D match to TRBD1 (6 bases). The V gene lost 3 bases and the J gene lost 4 bases, with 10 bases spanning the gap. CDR1 KGHSH and CDR2 LQKENI come from the germline V gene. The CDR3 totals 14 residues. For the CDR3, the DNA is TGTGCCAGCTCACCGGGACAAACAAATCAGCCCCAGCATTTT. As protein: CASSPGQTNQPQHF. The full variable domain, with the rest looked up from reference TRBV18 and TRBJ1-5, is NAGVMQNPRHLVRRRGQEARLRCSPMKGHSHVYWYRQLPEEGLKFMVYLQKENIIDESGMPKERFSAEFPKEGPSILRIQQVVRGDSAAYFCASSPGQTNQPQHFGDGTRLSIL.

The chain combines TRBV30 with TRBJ2-1; 14 nucleotides match TRBD2. The CDR3 has 15 residues. Germline trimming cut 2 bases from V and 6 bases from J; bases unmatched to any gene: 3. Germline CDR1 is GTSNPN and CDR2 is SVGIG (reference sequence). The CDR3 reads CAWSRGTSGGNEQFF. CDR3 DNA sequence: TGTGCCTGGAGTCGTGGGACTAGCGGGGGCAATGAGCAGTTCTTC.